This T cell receptor beta chain was found in a study of cytomegalovirus exposure and HLA in healthy donors. The study ran its PCR with 60 Vbeta and 13 Jbeta primers. Some clones are missing from TCRdb's copy, which holds only in-frame ones; the method was immunoSEQ multiplex PCR. The sample includes roughly 150,000 clones, 70% to 85% seen only once; the top ten take 1.1% to 1.5%. A single count supports this clone. The antigen is not known. Trimming took 5 bases from V and 6 from J; bases not matched to a gene: 4. The CDR3 extends over 12 amino acids. Germline V gene sequence: CDR1 SGHTA, CDR2 FQGNSA. Study outcomes and limitations: Among TCR beta chains, those listed as cytomegalovirus-associated numbered some 170. Reports showed the classifier diagnosing cytomegalovirus status with high specificity and sensitivity. Common viral pathogens (according to a later analysis) appeared linked to several of the most significant clusters.

The gene calls are TRBV7-2 and TRBJ2-7; 7 bases are shared with TRBD2. The sequence derives from a male donor in good health and CMV-seronegative. The sample was PBMCs. CDR3 bases: TGTGCCAGCAGCCCTGGACTAGGCGAGCAGTACTTC. Protein: CASSPGLGEQYF.